This T cell receptor (beta chain) was obtained from a study of blood T cell repertoires in COVID-19. Across the whole study: Material from acute and convalescent COVID-19 was sourced from the United States, Italy and Spain. PBMCs, B-cell-depleted T cells, or T cells were the source of the cDNA or gDNA that made up the material.

Participant ages covered 18 to 89 years across about two dozen US areas. Cohort 3 recovery required two negative PCRs, clearance, or symptom resolution. This clone was recorded once. Trimming pared 5 bases from V and 4 bases from J, leaving 30 bases between. This CDR3 spans 20 amino acids. Germline CDR1 reads MRHNA; CDR2 reads SNTAGT. Measured with immunoSEQ multiplex PCR; TCRdb has only the in-frame clones, and not every one. The table has approximately 470,000 clones, roughly 87% seen once. This chain connects TRBV6-4 to TRBJ1-5; tentative D call: TRBD1 (5 bases). The specimen sequenced was PBMCs or T cells enriched from blood (not recorded which). The sequence was obtained from a woman aged 18-29 years who had recovered from COVID-19. The CDR3: CASSLKIRTWGDLENQPQHF. The CDR3 nucleotides are TGTGCCAGCAGTTTAAAAATCCGGACATGGGGCGACCTTGAAAATCAGCCCCAGCATTTT.